The 5 T cell receptor beta chains below all came from one sample that was sequenced in a study of blood T cell repertoires in COVID-19. Data came from immunoSEQ multiplex PCR; TCRdb stores just in-frame clones and leaves some out. The sample includes 120,000 to 150,000 clones, around 87% of them seen just once. Input material: peripheral blood. These receptors were obtained from a man aged 50 to 59 who had recovered from COVID-19.

V is TRBV19 and J is TRBJ1-2; 9 positions match TRBD1. CDR3 length: 17 residues. J lost 0 bases, V lost 5 bases, and 10 bases had no gene match. Germline values: CDR1 LNHDA, CDR2 SQIVND (reference sequence). The CDR3 loop reads CASSEAGQGLTNYGYTF. In nucleotides, the CDR3 is TGTGCCAGTAGTGAAGCGGGACAGGGTCTTACTAACTATGGCTACACCTTC.

This chain joins TRBV7-2 and TRBJ1-2; 7 nucleotides line up with TRBD1. Germline lookup yields CDR1 SGHTA and CDR2 FQGNSA. Trimming at V came to 5 bases and at J to 4 bases, leaving 7 bases not matched to a gene. The CDR3 has 14 amino acids. The DNA of the CDR3 is TGTGCCAGCAGCCTTTCACAGGGGTCCTATGGCTACACCTTC. It encodes CASSLSQGSYGYTF.

The rearrangement joins TRBV7-2 to TRBJ1-1; TRBD1 agrees at 10 bases. The CDR3 has 16 amino acids. Looked up from germline, CDR1 is SGHTA and CDR2 is FQGNSA. J gave up 4 bases and V 0 bases, and 5 bases lay outside the gene matches. CDR3: CASSLATGGTGTEAFF. DNA of the CDR3: TGTGCCAGCAGCTTAGCGACAGGGGGCACGGGCACTGAAGCTTTCTTT.

The gene calls are TRBV7-3 and TRBJ1-1; the match to TRBD1 covers 10 bases. Germline V lookup: CDR1 SGHTA, CDR2 FQGTGA. This CDR3 contains 17 residues. The ends lost 4 bases at V and 1 base at J; junction bases unmatched: 9. The CDR3 bases are TGTGCCAGCAGCTCACACCGGGACAGGGGACGGAACACTGAAGCTTTCTTT. It encodes CASSSHRDRGRNTEAFF.

The chain combines TRBV7-3 with TRBJ1-2, with 8 positions matching TRBD1. There are 13 residues in the CDR3. The trim removed 5 bases at V and 3 bases at J, leaving 2 bases unmatched. Germline V gives CDR1 SGHTA, CDR2 FQGTGA. The CDR3 region is CASSQGADYGYTF. The CDR3 DNA is TGTGCCAGCAGCCAGGGGGCTGACTATGGCTACACCTTC.